The text below deals with one TCR beta chain. As handled by the study authors: The assay estimated nucleated cells by amplifying reference gene primers. Generated by immunoSEQ multiplex PCR, the TCRdb table keeps only in-frame clones and is missing some. V, J and clone size reflect that table, while D and trimming were determined from the DNA. Of tens of thousands of clones in the sample, 79% are singletons; the top ten hold roughly 29%. This record comes from a study of blood T cell repertoires in COVID-19. As for the study in general: Both acute and convalescent COVID-19 samples were obtained from the United States, Italy and Spain. T cells, B-cell-depleted T cells, or PBMCs supplied cDNA or gDNA.

V was clipped by 4 bases and J by 3 bases, with 9 bases between them. From germline, CDR1 is MNHEY and CDR2 SVGAGI. The CDR3 is 13 amino acids. J is TRBJ1-2 and V is TRBV6-5, with D possibly being TRBD1 (6 bases). The TCR originated in a man aged 55 to 69 with active or convalescent COVID-19. Material: peripheral blood. This CDR3 reads CASSSGTHYGYTF. CDR3 coding DNA: TGTGCCAGCAGTTCCGGGACACACTATGGCTACACCTTC.